Presented here are 30 T cell receptor beta chains from one specimen sequenced in a study of graft-versus-host responses after intestinal transplantation. TCRdb keeps only in-frame clones here, not all; method: immunoSEQ multiplex PCR. The sample contains 95,000 to 150,000 clones, approximately 96% of which appear only once. No antigens are known for them. The sample was unstimulated CD8+ T cells sorted from spleen or lymph node cells, taken before intestinal transplant. The source of these receptors is a human donor who received an intestinal transplant.

This clone was recorded once. The chain combines TRBV4-3 with TRBJ2-7; TRBD2 agrees at 12 bases. There are 18 residues in the CDR3. V dropped 0 bases and J dropped 0; count of bases not matched to a gene: 6. The germline gives CDR1 LGHNA, CDR2 YSLEER. The CDR3 coding sequence is TGCGCCAGCAGCCAAGATGGGGGACTAGCGGGCCCCTCCTACGAGCAGTACTTC. It codes for CASSQDGGLAGPSYEQYF.

The gene calls are TRBV2 and TRBJ2-5; 9 bases are a match to TRBD2. The length of the CDR3 is 16 residues. V lost 5 bases to trimming and J lost 5 bases; unmatched junction nucleotides: 12. Germline CDR1 SNHLY, CDR2 FYNNEI. CDR3 bases: TGTGCCAGCAGTCTGAGTTTGGGACTAGCACAGGAGACCCAGTACTTC. The encoded protein is CASSLSLGLAQETQYF.

V and J are TRBV27 and TRBJ1-5; TRBD1 matches at 7 bases. Germline CDR1 and CDR2: MNHEY and SMNVEV (reference sequence). The CDR3 is 15 amino acids. V was pared by 6 bases and J by 0 bases, with 5 bases of the junction left unmatched. CDR3 DNA: TGTGCCAGCAGCCCGGACAGGTATAGCAATCAGCCCCAGCATTTT. Its protein product is CASSPDRYSNQPQHF.

The CDR3 nucleotides read TGTGCCAGCAGCTTCGCAGGGGGCTCCTACGAGCAGTACTTC. It yields the protein CASSFAGGSYEQYF. The chain employs TRBV11-1 and TRBJ2-7, with TRBD1 identical over 7 bases. The CDR3 runs 14 residues. Unmatched junction bases numbered 2, after V lost 3 bases and J lost 0 bases. Looked up from germline, CDR1 is SGHAT and CDR2 is FQDESV (reference sequence).

The chain is built from TRBV19 and TRBJ2-1, with D tentatively TRBD1 or TRBD2 (5 bases each). The CDR3 length is 15 residues. Looked up from germline, CDR1 is LNHDA and CDR2 is SQIVND (reference sequence). V was trimmed by 3 bases and J by 7 bases, leaving 16 bases between them. The CDR3 sequence: CASSIGTAEVNEQFF. The CDR3 bases are TGTGCCAGTAGTATCGGGACCGCGGAAGTGAATGAGCAGTTCTTC.

The sample holds one count of this clone. CDR3 loop: CASSDQGAYSGNTIYF. The CDR3 bases are TGTGCCAGCAGTGATCAGGGGGCCTACTCTGGAAACACCATATATTTT. The chain links TRBV2 to TRBJ1-3; 8 nucleotides line up with TRBD1. The J segment lost 0 bases and the V segment lost 3 bases, leaving 4 bases of the junction unmatched. Per the germline V gene, CDR1 is SNHLY and CDR2 is FYNNEI. The CDR3 loop spans 16 amino acids.

The chain is built from TRBV2 and TRBJ2-1; no definite D call. Germline V gives CDR1 SNHLY, CDR2 FYNNEI. V was pared by 5 bases and J by 4 bases, with 15 bases between. The CDR3 is 15 residues long. CDR3 region: CASSPTDIPYNEQFF. For the CDR3, the DNA is TGTGCCAGCAGTCCTACCGACATTCCGTACAATGAGCAGTTCTTC.

The V call is TRBV15, the J call TRBJ2-7; D could derive from TRBD1 or TRBD2 (6 bases each). The germline CDR1 and CDR2 sequences are LNHNV and YYDKDF (reference sequence). The length of the CDR3 is 15 residues. The V and J ends lost 5 bases and 6 bases respectively, with 20 bases between them. CDR3 coding DNA: TGTGCCACCAGCTACGGGGGCTTGTTAGCGCGCGAGCAGTACTTC. Encoded protein: CATSYGGLLAREQYF.

This chain connects TRBV6-5 to TRBJ2-3, with D perhaps matching TRBD1 (5 bases). CDR1 and CDR2 from the germline V gene are MNHEY and SVGAGI. The CDR3 is made up of 12 amino acids. Trimming pared 8 bases from V and 4 bases from J, leaving 10 bases between. This CDR3 reads CASGLGPDTQYF. The CDR3 DNA follows: TGTGCCAGCGGTCTGGGGCCAGATACGCAGTATTTT.

This chain joins TRBV4-3 and TRBJ1-1; 10 nucleotides match TRBD1. The CDR3 has 15 residues. The germline gives CDR1 LGHNA, CDR2 YSLEER. The trim removed 0 bases at V and 8 bases at J, leaving 6 bases unmatched. This CDR3 reads CASSQEGQGDGEAFF. DNA for the CDR3: TGCGCCAGCAGCCAAGAAGGACAGGGGGATGGGGAAGCTTTCTTT.

The chain has TRBV5-1 and TRBJ2-3, with 10 nucleotides matching TRBD2. Germline V gives CDR1 SGHRS, CDR2 YFSETQ. Losses at the gene ends were 6 bases for V and 2 bases for J; bases not matched to a gene: 12. CDR3 length: 17 amino acids. The CDR3, as DNA: TGCGCCAGCACCCCGGAGGCTAGCGGGAGTGACACAGATACGCAGTATTTT. It codes for CASTPEASGSDTDTQYF.

This rearrangement joins TRBV27 to TRBJ1-2; 11 bases align to TRBD1. The CDR3 totals 15 residues. CDR1 is MNHEY, CDR2 SMNVEV, per germline (reference sequence). J gave up 7 bases and V 0 bases, and 4 bases lay outside the gene matches. The CDR3 loop reads CASSLSGTGGVGYTF. The CDR3 DNA reads as TGTGCCAGCAGTTTATCCGGGACAGGGGGTGTTGGCTACACCTTC.

The chain combines TRBV4-2 with TRBJ2-1; 9 nucleotides match TRBD1. V gave up 3 bases and J gave up 5 bases; unmatched junction bases: 5. From germline, CDR1 is LGHNA and CDR2 YNFKEQ. The CDR3 has 15 amino acids. CDR3 in amino acids: CASSHVRDRDNEQFF. Here the CDR3 DNA reads TGTGCCAGCAGCCATGTCCGGGACAGGGACAATGAGCAGTTCTTC.

The J gene is TRBJ1-5, the V gene TRBV11-2, with no clear D. The CDR3 is made up of 15 amino acids. V lost 1 base, J lost 2 bases, and 9 bases lay in between. Germline loops: CDR1 SGHAT, CDR2 FQNNGV. This CDR3 is CASSLGMEGNQPQHF. As DNA, the CDR3 is TGTGCCAGCAGCTTAGGGATGGAGGGCAATCAGCCCCAGCATTTT. Looking up the rest from reference TRBV11-2 and TRBJ1-5 gives the full variable domain: EAGVAQSPRYKIIEKRQSVAFWCNPISGHATLYWYQQILGQGPKLLIQFQNNGVVDDSQLPKDRFSAERLKGVDSTLKIQPAKLEDSAVYLCASSLGMEGNQPQHFGDGTRLSIL.

This rearrangement joins TRBV5-4 to TRBJ2-1; D is possibly TRBD2 (5 bases). V was clipped by 2 bases and J by 8 bases, with 11 bases between them. Germline CDR1 and CDR2: SGHNT and YYREEE (reference sequence). There are 13 residues in the CDR3. The chain's CDR3 is CASSFNRGYEQFF. The CDR3 nucleotides read TGTGCCAGCAGCTTTAATAGAGGGTATGAGCAGTTCTTC.

CDR3 nucleotide sequence: TGTGCCAGCAGCCCCCGGGACTCAGCCTACGAGCAGTACTTC. The encoded protein is CASSPRDSAYEQYF. The V and J genes are TRBV7-6 and TRBJ2-5; tentatively, D is TRBD2 (6 bases). The J call may not be correct, given that the DNA end is closer to TRBJ2-7. Germline V CDR1 and CDR2: SGHVS, FNYEAQ. CDR3 length: 14 amino acids.

The CDR3 protein is CASSLASFGNTIYF. CDR3 DNA sequence: TGTGCCAGCAGCTTAGCCTCGTTCGGAAACACCATATATTTT. The genes are TRBV7-2 and TRBJ1-3; D uncertain. Germline values: CDR1 SGHTA, CDR2 FQGNSA. The CDR3 has 14 amino acids. Trimming removed 0 bases from V and 4 bases from J, with 7 bases in between.

The chain recombines TRBV7-3 with TRBJ2-1, with TRBD2 identical over 9 bases. The CDR3 extends over 16 amino acids. V was pared by 1 base and J by 3 bases, with 4 bases of the junction left unmatched. CDR1 and CDR2 (germline): SGHTA, FQGTGA. The CDR3 region is CASSLKASGIYNEQFF. As DNA, the CDR3 is TGTGCCAGCAGCTTAAAGGCTAGCGGGATCTACAATGAGCAGTTCTTC.

As for this clone: The same CDR3 arises from other DNA sequences in this sample as well. The chain has TRBV9 and TRBJ1-5; D is undetermined. Trimming stripped 2 bases from V and 2 bases from J, with 8 bases between. The CDR3 consists of 14 residues. The germline gives CDR1 SGDLS, CDR2 YYNGEE. The CDR3 protein is CASSVGGGNQPQHF. The DNA of the CDR3 is TGTGCCAGCAGCGTCGGCGGGGGCAATCAGCCCCAGCATTTT. The variable domain in full, completed from reference TRBV9 and TRBJ1-5, reads DSGVTQTPKHLITATGQRVTLRCSPRSGDLSVYWYQQSLDQGLQFLIQYYNGEERAKGNILERFSAQQFPDLHSELNLSSLELGDSALYFCASSVGGGNQPQHFGDGTRLSIL.

This clone came up once. This chain connects TRBV5-1 to TRBJ2-1, with TRBD2 matching 10 bases. CDR1 SGHRS and CDR2 YFSETQ come from the germline V gene. Losses at the gene ends were 4 bases for V and 4 bases for J; bases not matched to a gene: 11. This CDR3 is built from 17 residues. CDR3 coding DNA: TGCGCCAGCAGCCGACTTAACGGACTAGCGGAATACAATGAGCAGTTCTTC. The encoded protein is CASSRLNGLAEYNEQFF.

The chain employs TRBV28 and TRBJ2-7; D uncertain. The CDR3 is 13 amino acids. Germline V CDR1 and CDR2: MDHEN, SYDVKM. V lost 3 bases and J 6 bases, leaving 12 bases between the germline ends. The CDR3 sequence: CASSFRIAGEQYF. CDR3 DNA sequence: TGTGCCAGCAGTTTCCGCATAGCAGGCGAGCAGTACTTC.

V gene TRBV5-1 combines with J gene TRBJ2-2; the D is unclear. The germline gives CDR1 SGHRS, CDR2 YFSETQ. Trimming removed 0 bases at V and 3 bases at J, with 9 bases between. The length of the CDR3 is 15 residues. CDR3 loop: CASSLEDPYTGELFF. The CDR3 region has the DNA TGCGCCAGCAGCTTGGAGGACCCCTACACCGGGGAGCTGTTTTTT. Full variable domain (missing parts from reference TRBV5-1 and TRBJ2-2): KAGVTQTPRYLIKTRGQQVTLSCSPISGHRSVSWYQQTPGQGLQFLFEYFSETQRNKGNFPGRFSGRQFSNSRSEMNVSTLELGDSALYLCASSLEDPYTGELFFGEGSRLTVL.

The CDR3 spells CAWRVLGIGYTF. CDR3 nucleotide sequence: TGTGCCTGGAGGGTACTTGGGATCGGCTACACCTTC. The chain employs TRBV30 and TRBJ1-2; D is unresolved. The CDR3 has 12 amino acids. The V and J ends lost 3 bases and 8 bases respectively, with 13 bases between them. Germline V gives CDR1 GTSNPN, CDR2 SVGIG (reference sequence).

The chain couples TRBV7-3 to TRBJ2-3; no definite D call. There are 17 residues in the CDR3. CDR1 and CDR2 from the germline V gene are SGHTA and FQGTGA. V shed 0 bases and J shed 2 bases, with 15 bases lying between them. The CDR3 spells CASSLTRSSPSTDTQYF. DNA of the CDR3: TGTGCCAGCAGCTTAACAAGGTCCAGCCCATCCACAGATACGCAGTATTTT.

V is TRBV2 and J is TRBJ2-5; D call uncertain. CDR1 and CDR2 (germline): SNHLY, FYNNEI. The length of the CDR3 is 14 residues. The V and J ends lost 0 bases and 3 bases respectively, with 8 bases between them. CDR3 sequence reads: CASSEALPEETQYF. CDR3 in DNA: TGTGCCAGCAGTGAAGCGCTTCCTGAAGAGACCCAGTACTTC.

The rearrangement joins TRBV4-3 to TRBJ2-7; D remains ambiguous. This CDR3 comprises 15 residues. Germline V gene sequence: CDR1 LGHNA, CDR2 YSLEER. Deletions cut 1 base from V and 0 bases from J, with 10 bases between. The CDR3 DNA reads TGCGCCAGCAGCCAAGGGAGTGACGTCTCCTACGAGCAGTACTTC. This sequence encodes CASSQGSDVSYEQYF.

The chain carries TRBV27 and TRBJ2-3, with 10 bases aligning to TRBD2. Germline CDR1 MNHEY, CDR2 SMNVEV (reference sequence). The junction had 3 bases not matched to a gene; V was cut back by 7 bases and J by 2 bases. CDR3 length: 14 amino acids. In DNA, the CDR3 is TGTGCCAGCACACTAGCGGGGCCCACAGATACGCAGTATTTT. It specifies CASTLAGPTDTQYF.

The V gene is TRBV28, the J gene TRBJ2-7, with 11 nucleotides matching TRBD2. CDR1 MDHEN and CDR2 SYDVKM come from the germline V gene. J lost 5 bases, V lost 4 bases, and 10 bases had no gene match. The CDR3 spans 16 residues. The CDR3 loop reads CASSWATSGITHEQYF. As DNA, the CDR3 is TGTGCCAGCAGTTGGGCGACTAGCGGGATTACGCACGAGCAGTACTTC.

V and J are TRBV6-1 and TRBJ2-1, with 9 bases matching TRBD2. With V trimmed by 2 bases and J by 1 base, 6 bases remained unmatched. The CDR3 consists of 17 residues. CDR1 is MNHNS and CDR2 is SASEGT in the germline V gene. The CDR3 sequence: CASSEPPGLASYNEQFF. In DNA form, the CDR3 reads TGTGCCAGCAGTGAACCCCCGGGACTAGCTTCCTACAATGAGCAGTTCTTC.

The rearrangement links TRBV9 to TRBJ2-1; the D gene is possibly TRBD1 (6 bases). The CDR3 has 13 amino acids. CDR1 and CDR2 (germline): SGDLS, YYNGEE. V lost 1 base and J 7 bases, leaving 9 bases between the germline ends. The CDR3 nucleotides read TGTGCCAGCAGCGTAAAGGGGGATAATGAGCAGTTCTTC. It yields the protein CASSVKGDNEQFF.